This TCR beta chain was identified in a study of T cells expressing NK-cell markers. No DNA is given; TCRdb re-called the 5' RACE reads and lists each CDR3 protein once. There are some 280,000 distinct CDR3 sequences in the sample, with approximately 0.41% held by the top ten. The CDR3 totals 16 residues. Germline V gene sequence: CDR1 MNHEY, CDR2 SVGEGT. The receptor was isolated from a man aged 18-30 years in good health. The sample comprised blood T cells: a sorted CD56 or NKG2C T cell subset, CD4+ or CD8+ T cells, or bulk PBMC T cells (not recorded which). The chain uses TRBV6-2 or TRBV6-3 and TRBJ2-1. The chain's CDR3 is CASSYSRTNLYNEQFF.